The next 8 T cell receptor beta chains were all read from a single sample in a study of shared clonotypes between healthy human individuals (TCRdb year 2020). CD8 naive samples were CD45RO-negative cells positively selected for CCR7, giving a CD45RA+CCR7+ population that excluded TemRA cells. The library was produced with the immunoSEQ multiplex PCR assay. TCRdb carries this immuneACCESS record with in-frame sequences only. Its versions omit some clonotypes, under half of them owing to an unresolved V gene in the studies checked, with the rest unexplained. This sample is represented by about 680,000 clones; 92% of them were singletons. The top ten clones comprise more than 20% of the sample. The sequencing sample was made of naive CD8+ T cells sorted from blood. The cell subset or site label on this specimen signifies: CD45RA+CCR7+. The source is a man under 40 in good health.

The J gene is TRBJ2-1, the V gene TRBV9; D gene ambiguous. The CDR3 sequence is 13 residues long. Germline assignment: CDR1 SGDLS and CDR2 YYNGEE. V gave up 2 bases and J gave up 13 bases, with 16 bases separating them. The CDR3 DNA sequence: TGTGCCAGCAGCGTCCTGACCGCGGATTATCAGTTCTTC. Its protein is CASSVLTADYQFF.

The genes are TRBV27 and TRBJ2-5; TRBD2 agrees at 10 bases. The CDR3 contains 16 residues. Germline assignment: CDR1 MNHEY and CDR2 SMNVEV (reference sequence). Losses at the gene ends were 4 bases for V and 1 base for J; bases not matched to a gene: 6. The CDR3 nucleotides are TGTGCCAGCAGTTCACTCAGCGGGAGGGGCCAAGAGACCCAGTACTTC. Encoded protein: CASSSLSGRGQETQYF.

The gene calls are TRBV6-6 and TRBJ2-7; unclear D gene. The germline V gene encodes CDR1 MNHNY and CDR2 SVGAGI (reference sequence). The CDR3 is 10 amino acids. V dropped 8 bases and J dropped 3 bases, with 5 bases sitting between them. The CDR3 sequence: CASGDYEQYF. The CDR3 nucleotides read TGTGCCAGCGGGGACTACGAGCAGTACTTC.

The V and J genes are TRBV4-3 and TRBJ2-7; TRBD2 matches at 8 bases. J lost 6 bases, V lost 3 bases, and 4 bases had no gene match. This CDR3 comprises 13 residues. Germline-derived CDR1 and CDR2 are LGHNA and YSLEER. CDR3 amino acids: CASSQGLVSEQYF. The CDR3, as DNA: TGCGCCAGCAGCCAGGGACTAGTTTCCGAGCAGTACTTC.

CDR3 loop: CASSRDDTDTQYF. CDR3 coding DNA: TGCGCCAGCAGCAGGGACGACACAGATACGCAGTATTTT. The chain is built from TRBV5-1 and TRBJ2-3; D may be TRBD1 or TRBD2 (5 bases each). The CDR3 spans 13 residues. Germline CDR1 SGHRS, CDR2 YFSETQ. V was shortened by 4 bases and J by 2 bases, with 8 bases between the two germline ends.

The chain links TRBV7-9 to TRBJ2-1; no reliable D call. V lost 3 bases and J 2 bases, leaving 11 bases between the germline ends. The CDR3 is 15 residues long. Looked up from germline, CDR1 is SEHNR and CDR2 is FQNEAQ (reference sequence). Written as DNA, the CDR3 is TGTGCCAGCAGCTTTCTCCCCCCAACCTACAATGAGCAGTTCTTC. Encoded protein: CASSFLPPTYNEQFF.

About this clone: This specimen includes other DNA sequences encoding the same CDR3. The chain's CDR3 is CASKGQGAYEQYF. The CDR3 DNA is TGTGCCAGCAAGGGACAGGGGGCTTACGAGCAGTACTTC. This chain uses TRBV28 with TRBJ2-7, with 12 bases matching TRBD1. Germline loops: CDR1 MDHEN, CDR2 SYDVKM. V shed 7 bases and J 4 bases; nucleotides not matched to a gene: 2. The CDR3 runs 13 residues.

The CDR3 spells CASSPETSSYEQYF. In nucleotides, the CDR3 is TGTGCCAGCAGCCCAGAGACAAGCTCCTACGAGCAGTACTTC. The V call is TRBV7-9, the J call TRBJ2-7; D is undetermined. This CDR3 contains 14 residues. CDR1 is SEHNR, CDR2 FQNEAQ, per germline (reference sequence). The V end lost 5 bases, the J end lost 0 bases, and 11 bases lay between the germline ends.